The 21 T cell receptor beta chains below all came from one sample that was sequenced in a study of siplizumab effects on memory and regulatory T cells. TCRdb's copy holds only in-frame clones and misses some; the assay was immunoSEQ multiplex PCR. The sample consists of 55,000 to 70,000 clones, approximately 93% of them appearing once. Sample: CD8+ T cells sorted from blood. These TCRs come from a human donor in good health.

J is TRBJ2-1 and V is TRBV14, with TRBD1 matching over 9 bases. The J segment lost 1 base and the V segment lost 3 bases, leaving 19 bases of the junction unmatched. Germline assignment: CDR1 SGHDN and CDR2 FVKESK. This CDR3 region has 21 residues. DNA of the CDR3: TGTGCCAGCAGCCAGGCACAGGGGGCGCGGATAATCCCGGGGTCCTACAATGAGCAGTTCTTC. Its translation is CASSQAQGARIIPGSYNEQFF.

This chain connects TRBV11-3 to TRBJ1-1; D not certain. The germline CDR1 and CDR2 sequences are SGHNT and YENEEA. The CDR3 covers 15 residues. V was shortened by 0 bases and J by 2 bases, with 10 bases between the two germline ends. CDR3 amino acids: CASSLELDKNTEAFF. The DNA of the CDR3 is TGTGCCAGCAGCTTAGAACTCGACAAAAACACTGAAGCTTTCTTT.

V gene TRBV19 combines with J gene TRBJ1-5, with D perhaps TRBD1 (5 bases). Germline CDR1 reads LNHDA; CDR2 reads SQIVND (reference sequence). This CDR3 is built from 16 residues. The germline V and J ends were trimmed by 7 bases and 2 bases, with 18 bases remaining between them. The CDR3 loop is CASTPILRGGNQPQHF. The CDR3 nucleotides read TGTGCCAGTACCCCTATCCTCCGGGGGGGCAATCAGCCCCAGCATTTT.

The J gene is TRBJ2-7, the V gene TRBV27; D is unclear. The CDR3 contains 13 residues. Deletions cut 8 bases from V and 2 bases from J, with 13 bases between. Germline lookup yields CDR1 MNHEY and CDR2 SMNVEV (reference sequence). In nucleotides, the CDR3 is TGTGCCAGCGGTATAGCTCCTACCTACGAGCAGTACTTC. Translation gives CASGIAPTYEQYF.

The chain recombines TRBV9 with TRBJ2-1; 10 bases are shared with TRBD2. This CDR3 has 18 residues. Germline V gives CDR1 SGDLS, CDR2 YYNGEE. The trim removed 0 bases at V and 0 bases at J, leaving 6 bases unmatched. The CDR3 DNA is TGTGCCAGCAGCGTAGTCGGACTAGCGGCTAGCTCCTACAATGAGCAGTTCTTC. It encodes CASSVVGLAASSYNEQFF.

About this clone: Compared with germline, one end of the junction differs, possibly owing to a read error. The genes are TRBV7-9 and TRBJ1-1; the D gene is possibly TRBD1 (5 bases). The V gene's germline CDR1 is SEHNR and CDR2 FQNEAQ (reference sequence). The length of the CDR3 is 9 residues. The CDR3 is CASSYPGGF. CDR3 coding DNA: TGTGCCAGCAGCTACCCGGGGGGATTT. The whole variable domain, remainder taken from reference TRBV7-9 and TRBJ1-1, is DTGVSQNPRHKITKRGQNVTFRCDPISEHNRLYWYRQTLGQGPEFLTYFQNEAQLEKSRLLSDRFSAERPKGSFSTLEIQRTEQGDSAMYLCASSYPGGFGQGTRLTVV.

The gene calls are TRBV9 and TRBJ2-1; unclear D gene. Trimming left V 0 bases short and J 7 bases short, with 5 bases between. CDR3 length: 12 residues. The germline V gene has CDR1 SGDLS and CDR2 YYNGEE. CDR3 residues: CASSVASNEQFF. Here the CDR3 DNA reads TGTGCCAGCAGCGTAGCTTCTAATGAGCAGTTCTTC.

J is TRBJ2-7 and V is TRBV28; 8 nucleotides line up with TRBD1. CDR3 length: 16 amino acids. Per germline, CDR1 MDHEN and CDR2 SYDVKM. Trimming at V came to 4 bases and at J to 5 bases, leaving 13 bases not matched to a gene. The CDR3: CASSSRTGFPQNEQYF. In nucleotides, the CDR3 is TGTGCCAGCAGTTCCCGGACAGGGTTCCCTCAGAACGAGCAGTACTTC. The full variable domain, its missing parts supplied by reference TRBV28 and TRBJ2-7, is DVKVTQSSRYLVKRTGEKVFLECVQDMDHENMFWYRQDPGLGLRLIYFSYDVKMKEKGDIPEGYSVSREKKERFSLILESASTNQTSMYLCASSSRTGFPQNEQYFGPGTRLTVT.

The chain has TRBV28 and TRBJ1-5, with no clear D. This CDR3 is built from 9 residues. The germline V gene encodes CDR1 MDHEN and CDR2 SYDVKM. CDR3 residues: CGDNQPQHF. The CDR3 DNA sequence: TGTGGGGACAATCAGCCCCAGCATTTT.

The V call is TRBV6-4, the J call TRBJ2-1; 9 bases line up with TRBD1. The CDR3 is 15 residues long. Per the germline V gene, CDR1 is MRHNA and CDR2 is SNTAGT. Germline trimming cut 0 bases from V and 3 bases from J; bases unmatched to any gene: 0. The chain's CDR3 is CASSDSTGGYNEQFF. As DNA, the CDR3 is TGTGCCAGCAGTGACTCGACAGGGGGCTACAATGAGCAGTTCTTC.

The chain uses TRBV4-3 and TRBJ2-7, with D possibly being TRBD1 or TRBD2 (5 bases each). CDR3 length: 14 amino acids. The V and J ends lost 3 bases and 0 bases respectively, with 9 bases between them. Germline V CDR1 and CDR2: LGHNA, YSLEER. The CDR3 region has the DNA TGCGCCAGCAGCCAGGGACGGAGCTCCTACGAGCAGTACTTC. It codes for CASSQGRSSYEQYF.

V and J are TRBV5-4 and TRBJ2-5; D gene unclear. Trimming took 0 bases from V and 4 from J, leaving 13 bases between them. Germline V lookup: CDR1 SGHNT, CDR2 YYREEE (reference sequence). The CDR3 is 15 residues long. CDR3 nucleotides: TGTGCCAGCAGCTTGGGAGGAGTTAGCAGAGAGACCCAGTACTTC. This codes for CASSLGGVSRETQYF.

This chain uses TRBV28 with TRBJ1-1; 7 bases are a match to TRBD1. In germline, CDR1 is MDHEN, CDR2 SYDVKM. V shed 10 bases and J 7 bases; nucleotides not matched to a gene: 15. CDR3 size: 14 residues. CDR3 sequence reads: CATQFLTGNDEAFF. The CDR3 region has the DNA TGTGCCACTCAGTTTCTGACAGGGAATGATGAAGCTTTCTTT.

The chain uses TRBV30 and TRBJ1-1; no firm D call. V lost 5 bases to trimming and J lost 3 bases, with 7 bases between them. This CDR3 spans 11 amino acids. Germline CDR1 reads GTSNPN; CDR2 reads SVGIG (reference sequence). Written as DNA, the CDR3 is TGTGCCTGGCACCGGGACACTGAAGCTTTCTTT. It codes for CAWHRDTEAFF.

The rearrangement links TRBV5-1 to TRBJ2-1; D is perhaps TRBD1 (6 bases). V lost 1 base to trimming and J lost 0 bases, with 11 bases between them. The CDR3 is made up of 16 amino acids. Germline CDR1 and CDR2: SGHRS and YFSETQ. CDR3 in DNA: TGCGCCAGCAGCTTGAGTTTGGGGGCCTCCTACAATGAGCAGTTCTTC. This sequence encodes CASSLSLGASYNEQFF.

V usage is TRBV27 and J usage is TRBJ2-7; TRBD1 is a possible D gene (5 bases). The germline gives CDR1 MNHEY, CDR2 SMNVEV (reference sequence). Trimming removed 3 bases at V and 4 bases at J, with 7 bases between. This CDR3 has 12 amino acids. The CDR3 reads CASSLQGYEQYF. The DNA for the CDR3 is TGTGCCAGCAGTTTGCAGGGTTACGAGCAGTACTTC.

The chain carries TRBV27 and TRBJ2-2; tentative D call: TRBD2 (5 bases). Germline V gene lookup returns CDR1 MNHEY and CDR2 SMNVEV (reference sequence). This CDR3 contains 16 residues. V shed 3 bases and J shed 6 bases, with 17 bases lying between them. CDR3 in DNA: TGTGCCAGCAGTTTTACGGCGGTCCGAGGGTCCGGGGAGCTGTTTTTT. This encodes CASSFTAVRGSGELFF.

The chain employs TRBV4-1 and TRBJ2-7; TRBD2 is a possible D gene (5 bases). Trimming removed 1 base from V and 5 bases from J, with 18 bases in between. Per germline, CDR1 MGHRA and CDR2 YSYEKL. CDR3 length: 16 amino acids. CDR3: CASSQVPITSLDEQYF. Written as DNA, the CDR3 is TGCGCCAGCAGCCAAGTTCCAATTACTAGTCTCGACGAGCAGTACTTC.

This chain links TRBV10-2 with TRBJ1-2; 12 nucleotides match TRBD1. The CDR3 is 14 residues long. Germline trimming cut 5 bases from V and 6 bases from J; bases unmatched to any gene: 4. Per germline, CDR1 WSHSY and CDR2 SAAADI. The CDR3 sequence: CASSPGTGGDGYTF. The CDR3 DNA reads as TGCGCCAGCAGTCCCGGGACAGGGGGCGATGGCTACACCTTC.

The gene calls are TRBV11-3 and TRBJ2-5; 14 bases match TRBD2. V lost 2 bases and J lost 5; bases outside the gene matches: 10. The CDR3 is made up of 18 amino acids. CDR1 and CDR2 (germline): SGHNT, YENEEA. The CDR3 spells CASSLNSMTSGRVETQYF. The CDR3 nucleotides are TGTGCCAGCAGCTTAAACTCCATGACTAGCGGGAGGGTTGAGACCCAGTACTTC.

CDR3 sequence (DNA): TGTGCCAGCAGCGTAGGGCCCCACACTGAAGCTTTCTTT. Amino acids: CASSVGPHTEAFF. V and J are TRBV9 and TRBJ1-1; D gene ambiguous. The germline gives CDR1 SGDLS, CDR2 YYNGEE. Trimming cost V 0 bases and J 3 bases, with 6 bases left between them. The CDR3 is 13 amino acids.